This TCR beta chain was found in a study of cytomegalovirus exposure and HLA in healthy donors. Comments on this clone: The target antigen is unknown.

General observations from the study: The productive fraction for most TCR beta V segments was about 87% or about 30% in an earlier analysis. DRB1 showed the most TCR associations and HLA-C the fewest in a later analysis, as rates varied by HLA locus. According to a later analysis, donors in an Asian-associated ancestry cluster reportedly had fewer N-insertions than the approximately 620-donor mean. Donor immune exposure was known only as CMV serostatus.

Germline loops: CDR1 SGHVS, CDR2 FQNEAQ. Trimming removed 4 bases at V and 2 bases at J, with 13 bases between. The CDR3 extends over 15 amino acids. The PCR made use of 60 Vbeta and 13 Jbeta primers. TCRdb keeps only in-frame clones here, not all; method: immunoSEQ multiplex PCR. The sample shows about 40,000 clones, and roughly 5.8% sits with its ten largest clones. The sequencing sample was made of PBMCs. This sequence joins TRBV7-8 and TRBJ2-3; TRBD2 might be the D (6 bases). The sequence came from a human donor in good health. This CDR3 is CASSSSGDSTDTQYF. DNA of the CDR3: TGTGCCAGCAGCTCGTCGGGGGACTCCACAGATACGCAGTATTTT.